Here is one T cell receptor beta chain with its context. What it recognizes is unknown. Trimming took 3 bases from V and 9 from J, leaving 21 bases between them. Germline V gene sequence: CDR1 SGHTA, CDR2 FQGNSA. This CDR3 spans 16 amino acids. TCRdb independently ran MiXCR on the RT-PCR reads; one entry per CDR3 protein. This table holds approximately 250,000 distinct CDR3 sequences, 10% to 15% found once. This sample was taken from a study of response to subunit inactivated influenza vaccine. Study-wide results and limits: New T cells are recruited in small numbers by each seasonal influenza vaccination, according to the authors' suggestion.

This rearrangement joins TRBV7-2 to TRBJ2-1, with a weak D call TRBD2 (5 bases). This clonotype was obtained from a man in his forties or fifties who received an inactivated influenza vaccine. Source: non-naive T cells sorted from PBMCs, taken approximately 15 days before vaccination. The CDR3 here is CASSFAGNNPGGEQFF. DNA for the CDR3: TGTGCCAGCAGCTTCGCCGGGAACAACCCAGGCGGTGAGCAGTTCTTC. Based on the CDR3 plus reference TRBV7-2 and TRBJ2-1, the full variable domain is GAGVSQSPSNKVTEKGKDVELRCDPISGHTALYWYRQSLGQGLEFLIYFQGNSAPDKSGLPSDRFSAERTGGSVSTLTIQRTQQEDSAVYLCASSFAGNNPGGEQFFGPGTRLTVL.